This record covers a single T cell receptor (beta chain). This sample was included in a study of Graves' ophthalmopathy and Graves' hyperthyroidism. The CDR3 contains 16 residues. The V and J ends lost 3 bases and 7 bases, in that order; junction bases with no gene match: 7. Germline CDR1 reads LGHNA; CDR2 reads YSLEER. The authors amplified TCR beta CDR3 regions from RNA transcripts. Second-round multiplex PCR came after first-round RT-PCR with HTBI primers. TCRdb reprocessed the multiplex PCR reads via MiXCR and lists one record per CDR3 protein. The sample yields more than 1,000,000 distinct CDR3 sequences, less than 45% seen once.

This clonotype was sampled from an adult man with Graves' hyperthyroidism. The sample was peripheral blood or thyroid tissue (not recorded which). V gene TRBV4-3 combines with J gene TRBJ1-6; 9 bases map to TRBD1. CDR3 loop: CASSQGQGTGNSPLHF. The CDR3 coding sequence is TGCGCCAGCAGCCAGGGACAGGGAACGGGAAATTCACCCCTCCACTTT.